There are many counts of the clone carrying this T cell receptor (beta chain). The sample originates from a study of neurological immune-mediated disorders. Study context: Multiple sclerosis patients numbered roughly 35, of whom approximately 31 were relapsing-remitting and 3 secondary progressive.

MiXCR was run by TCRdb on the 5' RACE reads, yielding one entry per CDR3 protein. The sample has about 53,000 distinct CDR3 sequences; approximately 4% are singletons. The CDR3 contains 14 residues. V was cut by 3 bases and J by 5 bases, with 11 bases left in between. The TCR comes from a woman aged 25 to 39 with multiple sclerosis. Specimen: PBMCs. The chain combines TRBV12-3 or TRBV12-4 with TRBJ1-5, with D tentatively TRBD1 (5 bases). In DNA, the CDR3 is TGTGCCAGCAGTTTTGGTGGGGACGATCAGCCCCAGCATTTT. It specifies CASSFGGDDQPQHF.